A single T cell receptor (beta chain) is shown here with its context. Its target is unknown. This CDR3 is built from 17 residues. Germline CDR1 is SGHAT and CDR2 is FQNNGV. The data belong to a study of CXCR3-negative and CXCR3-positive naive CD8 T cells. Whole-study findings and limits: The authors found comparable surface CD5 between naive subsets and inferred TCR strength from TRB CDR3 properties. Naive cells with CXCR3 showed TRB CDR3s that were more hydrophobic than those in CXCR3-negative naive cells.

The method, 5' RACE with UMI labels, was used to prepare the TRB cDNA libraries. From the 5' RACE reads, TCRdb lists one entry per CDR3 protein and no DNA. The sample holds fewer than 10,000 distinct CDR3 sequences. Within the CD8+ T cell compartment, naive cells were CD45RO-CCR7+CD27+CD95-. The sequenced sample consisted of naive CXCR3- CD8+ T cells from blood. The subset was: CD45RO-CCR7+CD27+CD95- naive CD8+ T cells lacking CXCR3 (TNR3-). This clonotype was sampled from a human donor in good health. Some clones in this sample may be carry-over from other donors' samples. The rearrangement uses TRBV11-2 and TRBJ2-3; there is no DNA to check the TCRdb D call of TRBD2. This CDR3 reads CASSFNRYSGVTDTQYF.